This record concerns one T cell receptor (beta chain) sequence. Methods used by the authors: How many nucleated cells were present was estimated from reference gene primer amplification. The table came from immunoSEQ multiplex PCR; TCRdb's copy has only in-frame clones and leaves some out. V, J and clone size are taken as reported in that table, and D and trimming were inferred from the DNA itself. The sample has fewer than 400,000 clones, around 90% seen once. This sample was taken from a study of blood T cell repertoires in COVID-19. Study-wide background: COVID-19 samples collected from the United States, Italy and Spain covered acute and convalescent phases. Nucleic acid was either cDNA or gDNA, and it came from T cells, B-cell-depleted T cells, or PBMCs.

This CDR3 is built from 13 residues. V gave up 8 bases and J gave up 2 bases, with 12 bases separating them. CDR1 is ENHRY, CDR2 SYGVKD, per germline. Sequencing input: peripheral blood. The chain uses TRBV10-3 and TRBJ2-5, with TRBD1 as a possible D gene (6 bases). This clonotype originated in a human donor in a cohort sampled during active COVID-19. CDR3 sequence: CAISQGVQETQYF. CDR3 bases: TGTGCCATCTCACAGGGTGTACAAGAGACCCAGTACTTC.